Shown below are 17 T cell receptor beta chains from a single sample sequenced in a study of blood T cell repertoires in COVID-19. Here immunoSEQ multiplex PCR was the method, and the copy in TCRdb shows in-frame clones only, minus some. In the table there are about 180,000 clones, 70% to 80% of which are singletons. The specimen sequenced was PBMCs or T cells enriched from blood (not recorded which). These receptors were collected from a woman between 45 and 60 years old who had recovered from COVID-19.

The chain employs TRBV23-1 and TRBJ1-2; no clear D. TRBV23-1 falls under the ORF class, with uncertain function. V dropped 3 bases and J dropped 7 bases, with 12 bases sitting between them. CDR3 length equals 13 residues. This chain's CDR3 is CASSHGGKGGYTF. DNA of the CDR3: TGCGCCAGCAGTCATGGCGGGAAAGGTGGCTACACCTTC.

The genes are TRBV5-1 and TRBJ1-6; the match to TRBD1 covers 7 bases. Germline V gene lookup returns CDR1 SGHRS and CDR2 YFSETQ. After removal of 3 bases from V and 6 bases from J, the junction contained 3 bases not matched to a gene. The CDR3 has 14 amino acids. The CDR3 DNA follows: TGCGCCAGCAGCTCGGGGGACAGTAATTCACCCCTCCACTTT. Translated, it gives CASSSGDSNSPLHF.

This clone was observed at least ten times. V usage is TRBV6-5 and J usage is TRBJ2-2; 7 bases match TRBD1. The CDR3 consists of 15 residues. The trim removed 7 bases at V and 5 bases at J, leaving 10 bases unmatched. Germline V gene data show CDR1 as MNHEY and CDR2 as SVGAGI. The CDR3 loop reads CASIAARGRTGELFF. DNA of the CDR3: TGTGCCAGCATTGCCGCTAGGGGGCGGACCGGGGAGCTGTTTTTT.

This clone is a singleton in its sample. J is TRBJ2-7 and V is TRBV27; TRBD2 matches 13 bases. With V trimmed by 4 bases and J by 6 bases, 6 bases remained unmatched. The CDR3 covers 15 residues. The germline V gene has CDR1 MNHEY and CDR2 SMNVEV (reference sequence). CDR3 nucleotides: TGTGCCAGCAGTTGGGGGACTAGCGGGATCGGCGAGCAGTACTTC. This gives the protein CASSWGTSGIGEQYF.

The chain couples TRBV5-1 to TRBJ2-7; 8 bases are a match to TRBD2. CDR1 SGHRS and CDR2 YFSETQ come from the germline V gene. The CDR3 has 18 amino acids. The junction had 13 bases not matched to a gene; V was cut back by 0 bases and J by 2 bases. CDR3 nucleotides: TGCGCCAGCAGCTTGGTCGGAGCGGGAGCCCCAAGGGCCTACGAGCAGTACTTC. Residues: CASSLVGAGAPRAYEQYF. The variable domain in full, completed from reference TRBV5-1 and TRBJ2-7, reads KAGVTQTPRYLIKTRGQQVTLSCSPISGHRSVSWYQQTPGQGLQFLFEYFSETQRNKGNFPGRFSGRQFSNSRSEMNVSTLELGDSALYLCASSLVGAGAPRAYEQYFGPGTRLTVT.

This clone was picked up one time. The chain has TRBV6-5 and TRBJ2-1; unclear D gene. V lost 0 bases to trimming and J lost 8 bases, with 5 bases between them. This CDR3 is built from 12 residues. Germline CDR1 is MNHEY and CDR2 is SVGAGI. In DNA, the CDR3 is TGTGCCAGCAGTTACTCCGGAGATGAGCAGTTCTTC. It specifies CASSYSGDEQFF.

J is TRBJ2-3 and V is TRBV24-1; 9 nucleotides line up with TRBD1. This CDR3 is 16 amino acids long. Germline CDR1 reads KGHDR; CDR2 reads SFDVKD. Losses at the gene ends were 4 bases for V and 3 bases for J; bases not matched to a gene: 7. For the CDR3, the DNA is TGTGCCACCAGTGACTTGACAGGGGGGGGAACAGATACGCAGTATTTT. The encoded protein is CATSDLTGGGTDTQYF.

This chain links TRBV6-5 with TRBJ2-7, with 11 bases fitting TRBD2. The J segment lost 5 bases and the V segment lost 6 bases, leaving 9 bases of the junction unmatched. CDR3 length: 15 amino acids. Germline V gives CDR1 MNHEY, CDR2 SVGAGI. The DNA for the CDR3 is TGTGCCAGCAGCGCTACTAGCGGGGGCCCCCACGAGCAGTACTTC. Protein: CASSATSGGPHEQYF.

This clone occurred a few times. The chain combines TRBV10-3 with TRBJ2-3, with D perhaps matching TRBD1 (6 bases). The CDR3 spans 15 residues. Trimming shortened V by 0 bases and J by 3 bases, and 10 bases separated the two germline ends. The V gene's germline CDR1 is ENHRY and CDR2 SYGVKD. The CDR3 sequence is CAISESGAGTDTQYF. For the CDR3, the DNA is TGTGCCATCAGTGAGTCGGGGGCAGGGACAGATACGCAGTATTTT.

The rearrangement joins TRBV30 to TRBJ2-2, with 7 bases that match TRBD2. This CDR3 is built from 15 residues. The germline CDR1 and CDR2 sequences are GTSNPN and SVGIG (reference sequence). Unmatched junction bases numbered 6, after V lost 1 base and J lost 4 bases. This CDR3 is CAWSGAGAFTGELFF. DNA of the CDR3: TGTGCCTGGAGTGGGGCGGGAGCATTCACCGGGGAGCTGTTTTTT.

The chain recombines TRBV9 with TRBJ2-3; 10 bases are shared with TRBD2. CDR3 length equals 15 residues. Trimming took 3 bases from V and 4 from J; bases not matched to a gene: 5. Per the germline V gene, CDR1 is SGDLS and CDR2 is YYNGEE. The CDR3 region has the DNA TGTGCCAGCAGCGCGAGCGGGAGGGCCCCAGATACGCAGTATTTT. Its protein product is CASSASGRAPDTQYF.

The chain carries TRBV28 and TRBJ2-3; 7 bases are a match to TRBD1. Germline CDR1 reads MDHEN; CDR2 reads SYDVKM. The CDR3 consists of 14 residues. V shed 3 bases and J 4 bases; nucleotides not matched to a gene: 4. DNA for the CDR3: TGTGCCAGCAGTTTGACAGGGAAGGCAGATACGCAGTATTTT. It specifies CASSLTGKADTQYF.

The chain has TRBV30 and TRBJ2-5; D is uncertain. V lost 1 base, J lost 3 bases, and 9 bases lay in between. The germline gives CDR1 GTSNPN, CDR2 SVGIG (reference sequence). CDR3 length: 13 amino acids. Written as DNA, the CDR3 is TGTGCCTGGAGTGAACTCCTGAAAGAGACCCAGTACTTC. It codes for CAWSELLKETQYF.

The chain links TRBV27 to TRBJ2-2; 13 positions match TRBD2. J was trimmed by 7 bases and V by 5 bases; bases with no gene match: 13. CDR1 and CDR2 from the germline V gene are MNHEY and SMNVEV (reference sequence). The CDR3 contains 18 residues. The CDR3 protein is CASSLNIGLAGVFGELFF. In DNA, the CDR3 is TGTGCCAGCAGTCTCAATATAGGACTAGCGGGAGTTTTCGGGGAGCTGTTTTTT.

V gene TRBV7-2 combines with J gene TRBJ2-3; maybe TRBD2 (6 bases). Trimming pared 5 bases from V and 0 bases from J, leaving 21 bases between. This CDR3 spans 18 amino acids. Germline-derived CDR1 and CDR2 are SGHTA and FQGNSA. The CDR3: CASSQPLVRGGSTDTQYF. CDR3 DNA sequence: TGTGCCAGCAGCCAACCCCTAGTACGGGGAGGTAGCACAGATACGCAGTATTTT.

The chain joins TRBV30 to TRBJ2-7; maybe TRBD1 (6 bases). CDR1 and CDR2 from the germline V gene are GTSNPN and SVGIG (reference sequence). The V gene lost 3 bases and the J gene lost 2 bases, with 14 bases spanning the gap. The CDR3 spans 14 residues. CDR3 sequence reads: CAWSPGQLTYEQYF. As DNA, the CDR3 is TGTGCCTGGAGCCCGGGACAACTAACCTACGAGCAGTACTTC.

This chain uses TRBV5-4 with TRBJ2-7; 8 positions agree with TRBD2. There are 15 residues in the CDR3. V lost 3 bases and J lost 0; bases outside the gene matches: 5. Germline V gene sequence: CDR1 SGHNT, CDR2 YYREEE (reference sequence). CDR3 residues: CASSWSGSTSYEQYF. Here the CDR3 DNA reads TGTGCCAGCAGCTGGAGCGGGAGTACCTCCTACGAGCAGTACTTC. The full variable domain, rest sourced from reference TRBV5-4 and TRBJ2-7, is ETGVTQSPTHLIKTRGQQVTLRCSSQSGHNTVSWYQQALGQGPQFIFQYYREEENGRGNFPPRFSGLQFPNYSSELNVNALELDDSALYLCASSWSGSTSYEQYFGPGTRLTVT.